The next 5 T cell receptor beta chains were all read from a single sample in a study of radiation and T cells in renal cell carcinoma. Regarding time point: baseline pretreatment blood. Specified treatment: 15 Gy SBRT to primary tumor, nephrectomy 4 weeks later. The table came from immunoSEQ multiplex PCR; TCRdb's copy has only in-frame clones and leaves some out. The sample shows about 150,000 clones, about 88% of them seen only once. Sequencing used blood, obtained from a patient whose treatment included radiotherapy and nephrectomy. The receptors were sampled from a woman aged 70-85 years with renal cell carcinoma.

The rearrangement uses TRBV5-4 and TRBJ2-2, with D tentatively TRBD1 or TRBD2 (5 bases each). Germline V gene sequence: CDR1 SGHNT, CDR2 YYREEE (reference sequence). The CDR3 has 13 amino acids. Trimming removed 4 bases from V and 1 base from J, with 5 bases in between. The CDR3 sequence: CASSGGNTGELFF. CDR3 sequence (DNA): TGTGCCAGCAGCGGGGGGAACACCGGGGAGCTGTTTTTT.

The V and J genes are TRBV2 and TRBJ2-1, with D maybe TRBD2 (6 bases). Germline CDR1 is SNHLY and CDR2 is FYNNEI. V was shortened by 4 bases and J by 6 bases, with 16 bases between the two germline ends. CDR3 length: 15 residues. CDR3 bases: TGTGCCAGCAGTGTGGACTACCAATATGCCAATGAGCAGTTCTTC. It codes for CASSVDYQYANEQFF.

The DNA of the CDR3 is TGTGCCAGCAGCTTAGCGGGCCCGAACACCGGGGAGCTGTTTTTT. It codes for CASSLAGPNTGELFF. J is TRBJ2-2 and V is TRBV11-2, with no clear D. Trimming cost V 1 base and J 0 bases, with 6 bases left between them. Germline CDR1 SGHAT, CDR2 FQNNGV. The CDR3 runs 15 residues.

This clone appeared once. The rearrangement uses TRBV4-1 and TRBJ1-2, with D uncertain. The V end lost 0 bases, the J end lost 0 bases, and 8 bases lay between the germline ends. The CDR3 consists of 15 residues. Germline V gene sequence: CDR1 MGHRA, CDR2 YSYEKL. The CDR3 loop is CASSQEAGTNYGYTF. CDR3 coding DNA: TGCGCCAGCAGCCAAGAAGCCGGCACTAACTATGGCTACACCTTC.

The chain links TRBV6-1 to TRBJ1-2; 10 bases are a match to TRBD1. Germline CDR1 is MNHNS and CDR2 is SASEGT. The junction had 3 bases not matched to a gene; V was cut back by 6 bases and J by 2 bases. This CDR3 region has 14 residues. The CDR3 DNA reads TGTGCCAGCAGGGCGACAGGGGGCAACTATGGCTACACCTTC. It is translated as CASRATGGNYGYTF.